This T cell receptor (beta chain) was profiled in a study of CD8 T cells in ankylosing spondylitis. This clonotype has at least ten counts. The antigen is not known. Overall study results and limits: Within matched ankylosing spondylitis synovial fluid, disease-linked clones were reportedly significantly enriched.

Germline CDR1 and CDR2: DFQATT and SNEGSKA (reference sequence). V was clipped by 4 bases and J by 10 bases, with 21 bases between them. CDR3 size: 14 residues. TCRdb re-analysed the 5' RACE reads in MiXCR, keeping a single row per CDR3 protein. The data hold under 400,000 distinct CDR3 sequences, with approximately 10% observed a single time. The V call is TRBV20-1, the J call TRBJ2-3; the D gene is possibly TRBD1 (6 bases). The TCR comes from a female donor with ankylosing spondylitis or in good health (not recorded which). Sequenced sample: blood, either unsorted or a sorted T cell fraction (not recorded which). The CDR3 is CSATGTHLMDPQYF. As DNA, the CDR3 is TGCAGTGCTACCGGGACACACCTGATGGATCCGCAGTATTTT.